The 2 T cell receptor beta chains given below trace back to one sample, sequenced in a study of regulatory T cells in long-lasting Graves disease. The time point here: persistent/refractory GD, antithyroid drugs over 5 years with positive TRAb. After RNA was extracted from PBMCs, the TCR library was made from it. Investigators prepared the TCR beta libraries by applying iRepertoire HTBI primers and Arm-PCR of CDR3 regions. TCRdb re-derived calls from the multiplex PCR reads in MiXCR, one entry per CDR3 protein. Of about 400,000 distinct CDR3 sequences listed, 20% to 25% are singletons. This material consisted of peripheral blood mononuclear cells (PBMCs), taken when the disease was refractory, from a patient treated with antithyroid drugs. The source is a female donor with Graves disease.

As for this clonotype: A read error may explain this, as a much larger clone is one base away. This rearrangement joins TRBV27 to TRBJ1-2; D call uncertain. This CDR3 is built from 11 residues. V shed 6 bases and J shed 10 bases, with 12 bases lying between them. CDR1 MNHEY and CDR2 SMNVEV come from the germline V gene (reference sequence). The CDR3 nucleotides are TGTGCCAGCAGCCTCTTAGTTGTCTACACCTTC. Residues: CASSLLVVYTF.

This clonotype was seen many times. This chain joins TRBV30 and TRBJ1-1, with D maybe TRBD1 (6 bases). The CDR3 contains 14 residues. Between the trimmed V and J ends, which lost 1 base and 4 bases, there was a span of 13 bases. Per germline, CDR1 GTSNPN and CDR2 SVGIG (reference sequence). CDR3 in DNA: TGTGCCTGGAGTGCGGGGGGGCGACGCACTGAAGCTTTCTTT. Encoded protein: CAWSAGGRRTEAFF.